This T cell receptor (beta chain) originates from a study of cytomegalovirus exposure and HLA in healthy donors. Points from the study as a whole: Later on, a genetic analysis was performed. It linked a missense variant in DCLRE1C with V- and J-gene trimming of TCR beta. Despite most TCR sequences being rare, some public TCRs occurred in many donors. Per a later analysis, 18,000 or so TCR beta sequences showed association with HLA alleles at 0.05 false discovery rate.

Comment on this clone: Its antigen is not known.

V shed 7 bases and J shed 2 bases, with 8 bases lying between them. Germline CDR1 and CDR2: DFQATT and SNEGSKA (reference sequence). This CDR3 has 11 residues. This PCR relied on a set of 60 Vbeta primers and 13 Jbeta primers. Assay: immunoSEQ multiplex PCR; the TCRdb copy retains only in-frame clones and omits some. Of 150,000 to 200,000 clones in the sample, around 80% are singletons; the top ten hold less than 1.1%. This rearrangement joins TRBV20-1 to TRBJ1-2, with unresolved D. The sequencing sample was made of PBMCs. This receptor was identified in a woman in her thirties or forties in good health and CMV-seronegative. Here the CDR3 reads CSGDSNYGYTF. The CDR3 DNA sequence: TGCAGTGGAGATTCGAACTATGGCTACACCTTC.